This T cell receptor beta chain appears in the sequencing data of a study of regulatory dendritic cells for organ transplantation. Study as a whole: Regulatory dendritic cells came from monocytes given vitamin D3 and IL-10. Whole-study results and caveats: Memory T cells were less diverse than naive, with memory CD8+ most oligoclonal. Mature dendritic cells appeared to drive more memory CD8+ clonal expansion than regulatory ones.

CDR3 length: 17 amino acids. CDR1 is MNHEY, CDR2 SMNVEV, per germline (reference sequence). The germline V and J ends were trimmed by 10 bases and 7 bases, with 29 bases remaining between them. Repertoires were generated with immunoSEQ multiplex PCR, while TCRdb's copy carries only in-frame clones and drops some. The table records over 10,000 clones, 89% of them present only once. Notes on this clone: What it recognizes is unknown.

CFSE-labeled sorted T cells met regulatory or mature dendritic cells for around 5 days. Memory T cells were CD45RO+, naive were CD45RA+, sorted by FACS. The sample consisted of naive CD8+ T cells from blood cultured with regulatory dendritic cells. As for subset: CD45RA+ naive T cells. The V and J genes are TRBV27 and TRBJ1-5; D ambiguous. This clonotype was sampled from a human donor in good health. The CDR3 sequence is CATPNPLVGVQSQPQHF. Here the CDR3 DNA reads TGTGCCACCCCCAATCCCCTCGTTGGGGTCCAATCACAGCCCCAGCATTTT.